A selection of T cell receptor beta chains follows, all from one sample in a study of cytomegalovirus exposure and HLA in healthy donors. Sequenced by immunoSEQ multiplex PCR; TCRdb stores in-frame clones only, minus some. This table holds some 80,000 clones, approximately 65% found once. The source material was PBMCs. All receptors come from a male donor in good health and CMV-seropositive. Both conserved end residues are trimmed from each CDR3. Each record gives: V gene, J gene, CDR3 protein.

>TRBV6-6|TRBJ2-3
ASSELTSASTDTQY
>TRBV7-3|TRBJ2-1
ASSLSTGVSNEQF
>TRBV19|TRBJ2-3
ASSMTSGSSTDTQY
>TRBV30|TRBJ2-1
AWSVDFYNEQF
>TRBV7-3|TRBJ1-2
ASSLIFQEGGYT
>TRBV29-1|TRBJ1-3
SVQGAGNTIY
>TRBV6-5|TRBJ2-7
ASSYSTSGSYEQY
>TRBV9|TRBJ2-3
ASSRGSREDTQY
>TRBV27|TRBJ2-7
ASSYLTSGNTYEQY
>TRBV4-3|TRBJ2-3
ASSQEWTSGTDTQY
>TRBV28|TRBJ1-4
ASSLRGEKLF
>TRBV27|TRBJ2-1
ASSLTREQF
>TRBV28|TRBJ1-2
ASSTRPQGAGYGYT
>TRBV4-1|TRBJ1-6
ASSQASVRNNSPLH
>TRBV29-1|TRBJ2-7
SVREAYEQY
>TRBV28|TRBJ1-1
ASRRDRDRTEAF
>TRBV30|TRBJ1-2
AWSVRGLDYGYT
>TRBV7-6|TRBJ2-1
ASSPGGGTGYNEQF
>TRBV19|TRBJ2-7
ASSITSGPYEQY
>TRBV19|TRBJ2-1
ASSHRDSYNEQF
>TRBV5-8|TRBJ1-3
ASTFQGNSGNTIY
>TRBV15|TRBJ1-2
ATSTRDRGLGIGYT
>TRBV4-2|TRBJ1-3
ASSQDPGPSGNTIY
>TRBV2|TRBJ2-1
ASSRGHEQF
>TRBV9|TRBJ1-1
ASSTPRAEAF
>TRBV30|TRBJ2-1
AWSPGLAGGSNEQF
>TRBV28|TRBJ1-2
ASSLRGQGATGYT
>TRBV28|TRBJ2-1
ASSPPTSGGHREQF
>TRBV9|TRBJ2-3
ASSVGRSGDTQY
>TRBV27|TRBJ2-7
ASSSGLGHYEQY
>TRBV28|TRBJ1-2
ASSLKGGYT
>TRBV2|TRBJ1-2
ASSELTGTYGYT
>TRBV9|TRBJ2-1
ASSVDQQGRRNEQF
>TRBV5-1|TRBJ2-5
ASSTGPFQETQY
>TRBV13|TRBJ1-1
ASSVTGTAGTEAF
>TRBV7-2|TRBJ2-7
ASSFYSSSYEQY
>TRBV2|.
ATVTSGTYEQY
>TRBV7-9|TRBJ1-1
ASSRQGNTEAF
>TRBV10-3|TRBJ1-5
AISESQSGNQPQH
>TRBV9|TRBJ2-5
ASTPGGQETQY
>TRBV18|TRBJ2-5
ASSPPRPGSETQY
>TRBV5-6|TRBJ2-4
ASSLDPGDIQY
>TRBV7-9|TRBJ1-1
ASSSTDRGWSEAF
>TRBV9|TRBJ2-1
ASSSHGASSYNEQF
>TRBV4-2|TRBJ1-1
ASSQEQGANTEAF
>TRBV5-1|TRBJ2-1
ASSSRPSGGTEQF